This T cell receptor (beta chain) derives from a study of tumor-infiltrating lymphocytes in oesophageal squamous cell carcinoma. TCRdb reprocessed the PCR reads via MiXCR and lists one record per CDR3 protein. The table shows approximately 10,000 distinct CDR3 sequences, with about 47% occurring only once. The CDR3 totals 12 residues. The germline V and J ends were trimmed by 3 bases and 1 base, with 6 bases remaining between them. Germline V CDR1 and CDR2: DFQATT, SNEGSKA (reference sequence). J is TRBJ1-1 and V is TRBV20-1; D remains unclear. The specimen was esophageal tumor tissue. This TCR was recovered from a female donor with esophageal squamous cell carcinoma. The DNA for the CDR3 is TGCAGTGCTAGTGACGGGAACACTGAAGCTTTCTTT. It codes for CSASDGNTEAFF.